This T cell receptor (beta chain) came from a study of blood T cells in healthy people across ages. Using a J-beta primer mix together with a sample-barcoded 5' primer, a second PCR was run for roughly 6 to 11 cycles. Each sample provided no less than 2.5 million CDR3-containing paired-end reads. TCRdb re-called the 5' RACE reads through MiXCR, storing one row per CDR3 protein. Among about 780,000 distinct CDR3 sequences listed, 46% were seen once. As regards this clonotype: As yet, its antigen is unknown.

The CDR3 is 13 amino acids. V lost 1 base and J lost 7, with 10 bases in between. Germline loops: CDR1 DFQATT, CDR2 SNEGSKA (reference sequence). Findings of the study overall: Percentage of naive T cells showed a strong correlation with TCR beta diversity.

The rearrangement uses TRBV20-1 and TRBJ2-2; a possible D gene is TRBD1 (6 bases). Sequenced input: blood. The clonotype originates from an elderly man in good health. CDR3 residues: CSARATGSGELFF. The DNA for the CDR3 is TGCAGTGCTAGAGCTACAGGGAGCGGGGAGCTGTTTTTT.